A selection of T cell receptor beta chains follows, all from one sample in a study of cytomegalovirus exposure and HLA in healthy donors. Profiled with immunoSEQ multiplex PCR; TCRdb holds only in-frame clones, not every one. The profile covers 100,000 to 150,000 clones, with roughly 77% appearing a single time and 5.5% to 7% taken by the ten largest. The material sequenced was PBMCs. The receptors were sampled from a woman aged 35 to 49 in good health and CMV-seropositive. Each CDR3 is given with its conserved first and last residue. Each record gives: J gene, V gene, CDR3 protein.

TRBJ2-7 TRBV5-6 CASNDRAYEQYF
TRBJ2-7 TRBV27 CASSLTTLSQEQYF
TRBJ2-3 TRBV5-1 CASRPPGGLTDTQYF
TRBJ2-7 TRBV4-2 CASSLPQGLAGEPVGYEQYF
TRBJ2-2 TRBV19 CASSMVRATGELFF
TRBJ1-1 TRBV7-2 CASTPTKGLNTEAFF
TRBJ2-7 TRBV4-1 CASSQATGVGEQYF
TRBJ2-7 TRBV7-9 CASRQTLGPYEQYF
TRBJ2-3 TRBV28 CASSNRVHSTDTQYF
- TRBV5-8 CASSRGQDPSYEQYF
TRBJ2-3 TRBV7-6 CASSWATDTQYF
TRBJ2-4 TRBV6-1 CASSEFEGAVAKNIQYF
TRBJ2-4 TRBV28 CASSPNRSSGLGVLVDF
TRBJ1-1 TRBV7-9 CASSGRDRGRPEAFF
TRBJ2-5 TRBV6-6 CASRRTGGPETQYF
TRBJ1-2 TRBV30 CAWSPDIALPYGYTF
TRBJ2-2 TRBV7-3 CASSLQGTGSGELFF
TRBJ2-7 TRBV6-6 CASSPTTGGLTYEQYF
TRBJ1-4 TRBV6-1 CASSERQGAFVLEKLFF
TRBJ1-5 TRBV2 CASFAGPPYSNQPQHF
TRBJ1-5 TRBV4-2 CASSQDLQQPQHF
TRBJ2-3 TRBV13 CASSSEIAARGNTQYF
TRBJ2-7 TRBV27 CASSSGGGYEQYF
TRBJ1-2 TRBV4-1 CASSQVLGQGTYGYTF
TRBJ1-1 TRBV5-1 CASRTMTNTEAFF
TRBJ2-5 TRBV11-3 CASSPGTGVWETQYF
TRBJ2-7 TRBV6-5 CATWRQQPSYEQYF
TRBJ2-3 TRBV7-3 CASSSSGQGTDTQYF
TRBJ2-2 TRBV5-4 CASSKSPTGELFF
TRBJ2-7 TRBV9 CASSMGQGYEQYF
TRBJ2-5 TRBV19 CATRRGRQETQYF
TRBJ1-5 TRBV7-9 CASSSITGTGVLRDQPQHF
TRBJ2-1 TRBV7-3 CASSFLSGANNEQFF
TRBJ2-1 TRBV11-2 CASSLNRAGGGEQFF
TRBJ2-3 TRBV5-1 CASSLEAGTDTQYF
TRBJ2-1 TRBV5-4 CASSSILAGSSYNEQFF
TRBJ2-1 TRBV7-3 CASSSGRWGAGNEQFF
TRBJ2-1 TRBV15 CATSRELAGVSNEQFF
TRBJ1-2 TRBV28 CASRTAQGFYGYTF
TRBJ2-7 TRBV11-2 CASSSPPTRISYEQYF
TRBJ1-2 TRBV7-3 CASSLAQANYGYTF
TRBJ2-3 TRBV14 CASSRSRGLGTDTQYF
TRBJ1-1 TRBV28 CASSLWISYTEAFF
TRBJ1-6 TRBV2 CASSVSNSPLHF
TRBJ2-3 TRBV4-1 CASSAQRGTTDTQYF
TRBJ1-4 TRBV27 CASSSKPPTNEKLFF